This T cell receptor beta chain was documented in a study of cytomegalovirus exposure and HLA in healthy donors. Study-level results: Researchers reported in a later analysis that a missense DCLRE1C variant was tied to TCR beta V- and J-gene trimming. High sensitivity and specificity were reportedly achieved when the classifier diagnosed cytomegalovirus status. For most subjects, TCR beta sequences were reported to predict HLA-A and HLA-B alleles with accuracy.

Use of 60 Vbeta and 13 Jbeta primers characterized the PCR. Per the original data handling: The authors later counted 75 million to 90 million unique TCR beta chains, roughly 11 million of them shared. Libraries were prepared by immunoSEQ multiplex PCR; TCRdb keeps only in-frame clonotypes and omits some of them. That table furnishes V, J and clone size, whereas the DNA furnished D and trimming. Here the sample spans about 160,000 clones, 60% to 85% being singletons. A word on this clone: Its antigen is currently unknown.

Germline V CDR1 and CDR2: SQVTM, ANQGSEA. This CDR3 contains 16 residues. Losses at the gene ends were 4 bases for V and 3 bases for J; bases not matched to a gene: 11. The sequence derives from a male donor in good health and CMV-seropositive. V usage is TRBV29-1 and J usage is TRBJ2-2; 7 nucleotides align to TRBD1. The specimen sequenced was PBMCs. This CDR3 reads CSVVAEQGPYTGELFF. Here the CDR3 DNA reads TGCAGCGTTGTGGCCGAACAGGGGCCCTACACCGGGGAGCTGTTTTTT.